This TCR beta chain was sequenced during a study of CD8+CD57+ T cells in acquired aplastic anemia (dated by TCRdb to between 2018 and 2020). Background on the whole study: DNA extracted from sorted CD4+ and CD8+ cells had a mean of around 3 ug, with a range of 0.2 to 27.4 ug. For healthy donor samples, the average read count was about 10.8 million for CD4+ cells and roughly 12 million for CD8+ cells.

TCR beta VDJ combination and CDR3 sequence profiling used genomic DNA as the template. An Illumina HiSeq 2000 was used for TCR repertoire sequencing. Under the source paper's analysis protocol: TRBV/TRBJ rearrangement plots, CDR3 size and DJ length profiles, and Simpson's diversity index were used to assess repertoires. The immunodominant clone was defined as the most abundant DNA sequence in deep sequencing data. CDR3 amino acid sequences were checked for sharing across subjects and were also compared against the VDJdb database and published repertoires. TCRdb took the public reads, trimmed them with fastp at Q25, ran MiXCR for clone calling and kept in-frame beta chains. Entries that share a CDR3 protein sequence are merged under the most common genes and DNA. These V and J calls rely on TCRdb rather than the paper's analysis. The sample table shows some 210,000 distinct CDR3 sequences, and around 60% are seen once. Of the sample, around 32% falls within the top ten clones.

The study deep-sequenced TCR repertoires of sorted CD4+ and CD8+ blood T cells from severe aplastic anemia patients and healthy subjects. Ficoll-Paque density gradient centrifugation was used to isolate peripheral blood mononuclear cells. Before DNA was extracted, CD4+ and CD8+ T cells were sorted using either FACS or magnetic beads. Results and caveats for the whole study, not just this receptor: Around 27 CD8+ CDR3 sequences were found in both patients and controls but appeared to be highly expressed in patients and within the immunodominant clones of the patients. Between patients and healthy controls, no significant difference in CD8+ Simpson's diversity was found (P=0.060).

To note about this clonotype: There is no known antigen for this receptor. The sample holds no much larger clone one base away, and base qualities are not on file.

The sequence derives from a human donor in good health. The sequencing input was sorted CD4+, CD8+, or CD8+CD57+ T cells (not recorded which) from PBMCs.

The CDR3 here reads CAISPEGSGYTF. The bases are TGTGCCATCAGTCCAGAGGGGTCCGGCTACACCTTC. Recombination joined TRBV10-3 with TRBJ1-2, with TRBD1 as a weak D call on 5 bases. The CDR3, cysteine through phenylalanine, is 12 amino acids long. Just the 36-base CDR3 DNA is kept, in frame starting at base 1. Trimming removed 5 bases from V and 8 bases from J, leaving 12 bases between the germline ends. CDR1 and CDR2, looked up from the germline V gene, are ENHRY and SYGVKD.